This TCR beta chain was recorded in a study of T-cell memory formation after mild COVID-19. Overall study findings and caveats: Those CD4+ clones that contracted were mainly in CM and EM (CD8+ ones in EMRA). Clones contracting day 15 to 85 were balanced CD4/CD8; later expanders leaned CD4+.

5'RACE, which relied on constant-segment primers, yielded TCR alpha and TCR beta cDNA libraries carrying sample barcodes and UMIs. A single record per CDR3 protein comes from TCRdb applying MiXCR to the 5' RACE reads. The sample has hundreds of thousands of distinct CDR3 sequences, over 15% seen once; the top ten hold roughly 8.4%. This clonotype was picked up one time. Its antigen is still unknown. The CDR3 is 15 amino acids. Germline V lookup: CDR1 DFQATT, CDR2 SNEGSKA (reference sequence). The V and J ends lost 3 bases and 6 bases, in that order; junction bases with no gene match: 11. The chain has TRBV20-1 and TRBJ1-5; 7 bases fit TRBD1. The material sequenced was PBMCs or a T cell subset sorted from them (not recorded which). The source is an adult woman who had mild COVID-19 (a few samples of this study predate the infection). Cell type and time point are not known. The CDR3 DNA follows: TGCAGTGCTAGTCACAGGGGAATAGGGAGTCAGCCCCAGCATTTT. This gives the protein CSASHRGIGSQPQHF.